A selection of T cell receptor beta chains follows, all from one sample in a study of shared clonotypes between healthy human individuals. TCRdb's copy holds only in-frame clones and misses some; the assay was immunoSEQ multiplex PCR. Found here are some 2 million clones, approximately 95% of them singletons; the top ten hold 0.9% to 1.4%. The sample taken for sequencing was naive CD8+ T cells sorted from blood. Receptors originate from a man aged 18 to 35 in good health. Both conserved end residues are part of each CDR3. Each record gives: J gene, clone size, D gene, V gene, CDR3 protein, CDR3 DNA. D genes are given only for firm matches. Expanded clones get a size class; other rows say once, few or many, or leave the size out.

j_gene: TRBJ1-3
abundance: .
d_gene: .
v_gene: TRBV25-1
CDR3aa: CASKGHASGNTIYF
CDR3nt: TGTGCCAGCAAGGGACACGCTTCTGGAAACACCATATATTTT

j_gene: TRBJ2-1
abundance: .
d_gene: .
v_gene: TRBV10-3
CDR3aa: CAISEAGSYNEQFF
CDR3nt: TGTGCCATCAGTGAGGCTGGTTCGTACAATGAGCAGTTCTTC

j_gene: TRBJ1-1
abundance: .
d_gene: .
v_gene: TRBV10-3
CDR3aa: CAIKTGSTEAFF
CDR3nt: TGTGCCATCAAAACAGGATCCACTGAAGCTTTCTTT

j_gene: TRBJ2-7
abundance: .
d_gene: .
v_gene: TRBV29-1
CDR3aa: CSVEQDYEQYF
CDR3nt: TGCAGCGTTGAGCAGGACTACGAGCAGTACTTC

j_gene: TRBJ2-2
abundance: .
d_gene: TRBD2
v_gene: TRBV4-3
CDR3aa: CASSQVAGMYTGELFF
CDR3nt: TGCGCCAGCAGCCAAGTAGCGGGAATGTACACCGGGGAGCTGTTTTTT

j_gene: TRBJ2-5
abundance: .
d_gene: TRBD2
v_gene: TRBV4-3
CDR3aa: CASSQDPGLAGKETQYF
CDR3nt: TGCGCCAGCAGCCAGGATCCGGGACTAGCGGGAAAAGAGACCCAGTACTTC

j_gene: TRBJ2-1
abundance: once
d_gene: TRBD2
v_gene: TRBV27
CDR3aa: CASSPGTSGRNEQFF
CDR3nt: TGTGCCAGCAGCCCCGGGACTAGCGGGAGAAATGAGCAGTTCTTC

j_gene: TRBJ2-7
abundance: .
d_gene: .
v_gene: TRBV19
CDR3aa: CASSSLAFTYEQYF
CDR3nt: TGTGCCAGTAGTTCCTTGGCATTCACCTACGAGCAGTACTTC

j_gene: TRBJ2-1
abundance: .
d_gene: TRBD2
v_gene: TRBV20-1
CDR3aa: CSAGREDEQFF
CDR3nt: TGCAGTGCTGGGCGGGAGGATGAGCAGTTCTTC

j_gene: TRBJ2-7
abundance: once
d_gene: TRBD2
v_gene: TRBV29-1
CDR3aa: CSVGVRTSLGEQYF
CDR3nt: TGCAGCGTTGGGGTTAGGACTAGCTTGGGAGAGCAGTACTTC

j_gene: TRBJ1-5
abundance: .
d_gene: .
v_gene: TRBV27
CDR3aa: CASSNLGSNQPQHF
CDR3nt: TGTGCCAGCAGCAACCTCGGAAGCAATCAGCCCCAGCATTTT

j_gene: TRBJ2-3
abundance: .
d_gene: TRBD1
v_gene: TRBV6-5
CDR3aa: CASQTGGLDTQYF
CDR3nt: TGTGCCAGTCAGACAGGGGGCTTAGATACGCAGTATTTT

j_gene: TRBJ2-1
abundance: .
d_gene: TRBD2
v_gene: TRBV29-1
CDR3aa: CSVEGSGTSGRAIGEQFF
CDR3nt: TGCAGCGTTGAAGGGTCCGGGACTAGCGGGAGGGCCATCGGTGAGCAGTTCTTC

j_gene: TRBJ1-6
abundance: .
d_gene: .
v_gene: TRBV27
CDR3aa: CASSLSVGSNSPLHF
CDR3nt: TGTGCCAGCAGTTTATCGGTAGGGTCGAATTCACCCCTCCACTTT

j_gene: TRBJ2-2
abundance: .
d_gene: TRBD1
v_gene: TRBV4-1
CDR3aa: CASSQGDRAGTGELFF
CDR3nt: TGCGCCAGCAGCCAGGGGGACAGGGCGGGGACCGGGGAGCTGTTTTTT

j_gene: TRBJ1-1
abundance: once
d_gene: TRBD1
v_gene: TRBV4-1
CDR3aa: CASSPQGGETEAFF
CDR3nt: TGCGCCAGCAGCCCACAGGGGGGGGAGACTGAAGCTTTCTTT

j_gene: TRBJ1-1
abundance: .
d_gene: .
v_gene: TRBV5-1
CDR3aa: CASSLQGGDTEAFF
CDR3nt: TGCGCCAGCAGCCTGCAGGGTGGTGACACTGAAGCTTTCTTT

j_gene: TRBJ2-7
abundance: .
d_gene: .
v_gene: TRBV2
CDR3aa: CASRDSGYEQYF
CDR3nt: TGTGCCAGCAGGGACTCAGGCTACGAGCAGTACTTC

j_gene: TRBJ2-7
abundance: .
d_gene: .
v_gene: TRBV5-6
CDR3aa: CASSLINYEQYF
CDR3nt: TGTGCCAGCAGCTTGATCAACTACGAGCAGTACTTC

j_gene: TRBJ2-1
abundance: .
d_gene: TRBD2
v_gene: TRBV2
CDR3aa: CASSEWGLDSYNEQFF
CDR3nt: TGTGCCAGCAGTGAATGGGGACTAGACTCCTACAATGAGCAGTTCTTC

j_gene: TRBJ1-6
abundance: .
d_gene: .
v_gene: TRBV25-1
CDR3aa: CASSVRGGGNSPLHF
CDR3nt: TGTGCCAGCAGTGTCCGGGGAGGCGGTAATTCACCCCTCCACTTT

j_gene: TRBJ2-3
abundance: .
d_gene: .
v_gene: TRBV9
CDR3aa: CASSLRPVPDTDTQYF
CDR3nt: TGTGCCAGCAGCCTCAGGCCTGTGCCCGACACAGATACGCAGTATTTT

j_gene: TRBJ2-1
abundance: once
d_gene: TRBD2
v_gene: TRBV30
CDR3aa: CAWSGLAANEQFF
CDR3nt: TGTGCCTGGAGCGGACTAGCGGCAAATGAGCAGTTCTTC

j_gene: TRBJ1-5
abundance: .
d_gene: .
v_gene: TRBV27
CDR3aa: CASSPSAGDSNQPQHF
CDR3nt: TGTGCCAGCAGTCCCTCGGCAGGGGATAGCAATCAGCCCCAGCATTTT

j_gene: TRBJ1-1
abundance: .
d_gene: .
v_gene: TRBV6-1
CDR3aa: CASSEGRGGNTEAFF
CDR3nt: TGTGCCAGCAGTGAAGGAAGGGGGGGGAACACTGAAGCTTTCTTT

j_gene: TRBJ2-7
abundance: once
d_gene: TRBD2
v_gene: TRBV7-9
CDR3aa: CASSLFGLADLSGEQYF
CDR3nt: TGTGCCAGCAGCTTATTCGGACTAGCGGACCTCTCTGGCGAGCAGTACTTC

j_gene: TRBJ2-1
abundance: .
d_gene: .
v_gene: TRBV27
CDR3aa: CASSLSIADSYNEQFF
CDR3nt: TGTGCCAGCAGTTTAAGCATAGCGGACTCCTACAATGAGCAGTTCTTC

j_gene: TRBJ1-2
abundance: .
d_gene: .
v_gene: TRBV11-2
CDR3aa: CASSGRSRDYGYTF
CDR3nt: TGTGCCAGCAGCGGGCGGTCGAGGGACTATGGCTACACCTTC

j_gene: TRBJ1-6
abundance: few
d_gene: .
v_gene: TRBV7-9
CDR3aa: CASSFGDSPLHF
CDR3nt: TGTGCCAGCAGCTTTGGGGATTCACCCCTCCACTTT

j_gene: TRBJ1-4
abundance: .
d_gene: TRBD1
v_gene: TRBV7-9
CDR3aa: CASSLSRTGLNEKLFF
CDR3nt: TGTGCCAGCAGCTTATCTCGGACAGGACTAAATGAAAAACTGTTTTTT

j_gene: TRBJ1-2
abundance: .
d_gene: .
v_gene: TRBV19
CDR3aa: CASISPAGNYGYTF
CDR3nt: TGTGCCAGTATCTCCCCCGCAGGGAACTATGGCTACACCTTC

j_gene: TRBJ1-1
abundance: .
d_gene: .
v_gene: TRBV7-9
CDR3aa: CASSLSGVNTEAFF
CDR3nt: TGTGCCAGCAGCTTATCAGGGGTGAACACTGAAGCTTTCTTT

j_gene: TRBJ2-1
abundance: .
d_gene: .
v_gene: TRBV25-1
CDR3aa: CASSDSTRVSSYNEQFF
CDR3nt: TGTGCCAGCAGTGATTCTACTAGAGTAAGCTCCTACAATGAGCAGTTCTTC

j_gene: TRBJ1-2
abundance: .
d_gene: .
v_gene: TRBV27
CDR3aa: CASSLGPSAGDYGYTF
CDR3nt: TGTGCCAGCAGTTTGGGCCCATCAGCGGGAGACTATGGCTACACCTTC

j_gene: TRBJ1-4
abundance: .
d_gene: .
v_gene: TRBV7-9
CDR3aa: CASRGDWEKLFF
CDR3nt: TGTGCCAGCAGGGGGGATTGGGAAAAACTGTTTTTT

j_gene: TRBJ2-3
abundance: .
d_gene: TRBD2
v_gene: TRBV27
CDR3aa: CASSPRTSGRLTDTQYF
CDR3nt: TGTGCCAGCAGTCCTCGGACTAGCGGGAGACTAACAGATACGCAGTATTTT

j_gene: TRBJ2-2
abundance: .
d_gene: .
v_gene: TRBV5-1
CDR3aa: CASSPEGHLTGELFF
CDR3nt: TGCGCCAGCAGCCCGGAAGGACACCTTACCGGGGAGCTGTTTTTT

j_gene: TRBJ1-3
abundance: .
d_gene: .
v_gene: TRBV6-1
CDR3aa: CASSDYLGNTIYF
CDR3nt: TGTGCCAGCAGTGACTACTTGGGAAACACCATATATTTT

j_gene: TRBJ2-5
abundance: .
d_gene: .
v_gene: TRBV7-9
CDR3aa: CASSLVGTQETQYF
CDR3nt: TGTGCCAGCAGCTTAGTGGGGACTCAAGAGACCCAGTACTTC

j_gene: TRBJ2-2
abundance: few
d_gene: .
v_gene: TRBV10-1
CDR3aa: CASSEKMGRTGELFF
CDR3nt: TGCGCCAGCAGTGAAAAGATGGGAAGGACCGGGGAGCTGTTTTTT

j_gene: TRBJ2-3
abundance: .
d_gene: .
v_gene: TRBV2
CDR3aa: CASSEASATVDTQYF
CDR3nt: TGTGCCAGCAGTGAAGCTTCGGCCACGGTGGATACGCAGTATTTT

j_gene: TRBJ1-2
abundance: .
d_gene: TRBD1
v_gene: TRBV7-9
CDR3aa: CASSPGTDGYTF
CDR3nt: TGTGCCAGCAGCCCCGGGACAGACGGCTACACCTTC

j_gene: TRBJ2-7
abundance: .
d_gene: TRBD2
v_gene: TRBV27
CDR3aa: CASSFTGLAYEQYF
CDR3nt: TGTGCCAGCAGTTTCACAGGACTAGCGTACGAGCAGTACTTC

j_gene: TRBJ2-7
abundance: .
d_gene: .
v_gene: TRBV9
CDR3aa: CASSEGGGSSYEQYF
CDR3nt: TGTGCCAGCAGCGAGGGAGGGGGCAGCTCCTACGAGCAGTACTTC

j_gene: TRBJ2-7
abundance: .
d_gene: .
v_gene: TRBV28
CDR3aa: CASSLRGISDREQYF
CDR3nt: TGTGCCAGCAGTTTAAGGGGAATATCCGATCGCGAGCAGTACTTC

j_gene: TRBJ2-3
abundance: .
d_gene: TRBD2
v_gene: TRBV27
CDR3aa: CASSLAGDTDTQYF
CDR3nt: TGTGCCAGCAGTTTAGCGGGGGACACAGATACGCAGTATTTT

j_gene: TRBJ1-1
abundance: .
d_gene: .
v_gene: TRBV2
CDR3aa: CASSPSTGATEAFF
CDR3nt: TGTGCCAGCAGTCCCAGTACGGGGGCCACTGAAGCTTTCTTT

j_gene: TRBJ1-2
abundance: .
d_gene: .
v_gene: TRBV7-3
CDR3aa: CASSFGRNYGYTF
CDR3nt: TGTGCCAGCAGCTTTGGCAGAAACTATGGCTACACCTTC

j_gene: TRBJ2-1
abundance: .
d_gene: TRBD2
v_gene: TRBV7-9
CDR3aa: CASSTPSGSYNEQFF
CDR3nt: TGTGCCAGCAGCACCCCTAGCGGCTCCTACAATGAGCAGTTCTTC

j_gene: TRBJ2-1
abundance: .
d_gene: TRBD2
v_gene: TRBV28
CDR3aa: CASSGTSGGSSYNEQFF
CDR3nt: TGTGCCAGCAGCGGGACTAGCGGGGGGTCGTCCTACAATGAGCAGTTCTTC

j_gene: TRBJ2-3
abundance: .
d_gene: TRBD2
v_gene: TRBV9
CDR3aa: CASSAPSGGGTDTQYF
CDR3nt: TGTGCCAGCAGCGCTCCTTCGGGGGGTGGTACAGATACGCAGTATTTT

j_gene: TRBJ2-5
abundance: .
d_gene: TRBD1
v_gene: TRBV5-4
CDR3aa: CASSTPTGDQETQYF
CDR3nt: TGTGCCAGCAGCACGCCTACAGGGGACCAAGAGACCCAGTACTTC

j_gene: TRBJ1-3
abundance: .
d_gene: TRBD1
v_gene: TRBV9
CDR3aa: CASSTPGTGGSGNTIYF
CDR3nt: TGTGCCAGCAGCACTCCCGGGACAGGGGGCTCTGGAAACACCATATATTTT

j_gene: TRBJ1-2
abundance: .
d_gene: .
v_gene: TRBV28
CDR3aa: CASTAGSNYGYTF
CDR3nt: TGTGCCAGCACAGCAGGGTCTAACTATGGCTACACCTTC

j_gene: TRBJ2-2
abundance: .
d_gene: TRBD2
v_gene: TRBV19
CDR3aa: CASSIDREGTGELFF
CDR3nt: TGTGCCAGTAGTATAGACAGGGAGGGAACCGGGGAGCTGTTTTTT

j_gene: TRBJ2-7
abundance: .
d_gene: TRBD2
v_gene: TRBV2
CDR3aa: CASSEMGTSGIPYEQYF
CDR3nt: TGTGCCAGCAGTGAAATGGGGACTAGCGGGATCCCCTACGAGCAGTACTTC

j_gene: TRBJ2-1
abundance: .
d_gene: .
v_gene: TRBV4-1
CDR3aa: CASRKVIGTIDEQFF
CDR3nt: TGCGCCAGCAGAAAAGTGATAGGGACAATAGATGAGCAGTTCTTC

j_gene: TRBJ2-1
abundance: .
d_gene: .
v_gene: TRBV5-6
CDR3aa: CASSFNHEQFF
CDR3nt: TGTGCCAGCAGCTTTAACCATGAGCAGTTCTTC

j_gene: TRBJ1-2
abundance: .
d_gene: .
v_gene: TRBV5-6
CDR3aa: CASRWGGNYGYTF
CDR3nt: TGTGCCAGCCGGTGGGGCGGCAACTATGGCTACACCTTC

j_gene: TRBJ1-6
abundance: .
d_gene: .
v_gene: TRBV7-8
CDR3aa: CASSESNRGSPLHF
CDR3nt: TGTGCCAGCAGCGAATCAAACCGAGGCTCACCCCTCCACTTT